The 22 T cell receptor beta chains reported below all come from one sample, sequenced in a study of cytomegalovirus exposure and HLA in healthy donors. Vbeta (60) and Jbeta (13) primers were used in the PCR. Sequencing was performed with immunoSEQ multiplex PCR; in TCRdb, only in-frame clones are kept and a portion is missing. This sample carries about 31,000 clones, approximately 87% of them seen once, and the ten largest clones take 2.7%. Sequencing input: PBMCs. Receptors were obtained from a boy between 10 and 17 years old in good health and CMV-seronegative.

The chain joins TRBV9 to TRBJ1-6; TRBD1 is a possible D gene (5 bases). V dropped 0 bases and J dropped 0 bases, with 16 bases sitting between them. The germline V gene encodes CDR1 SGDLS and CDR2 YYNGEE. The CDR3 length is 19 residues. The CDR3: CASSVAETEPRSYNSPLHF. The CDR3 bases are TGTGCCAGCAGCGTAGCGGAGACAGAGCCCCGCTCCTATAATTCACCCCTCCACTTT.

The V call is TRBV9, the J call TRBJ1-2, with D unclear. The CDR3 runs 15 residues. CDR1 and CDR2 from the germline V gene are SGDLS and YYNGEE. The V end lost 4 bases, the J end lost 0 bases, and 13 bases lay between the germline ends. The CDR3 protein is CASSPEVSTNYGYTF. CDR3 DNA sequence: TGTGCCAGCAGCCCGGAGGTCTCCACTAACTATGGCTACACCTTC.

The chain uses TRBV7-9 and TRBJ1-5; tentatively, D is TRBD1 (6 bases). Trimming removed 4 bases from V and 5 bases from J, with 9 bases in between. CDR1 and CDR2 (germline): SEHNR, FQNEAQ (reference sequence). The CDR3 sequence is 13 residues long. The CDR3 is CASSSQGDQPQHF. Written as DNA, the CDR3 is TGTGCCAGCAGCTCACAGGGAGATCAGCCCCAGCATTTT.

The V gene is TRBV2, the J gene TRBJ1-5; TRBD1 agrees at 7 bases. The CDR3 runs to 15 residues. From germline, CDR1 is SNHLY and CDR2 FYNNEI. The ends lost 6 bases at V and 1 base at J; junction bases unmatched: 6. The chain's CDR3 is CASRADRASNQPQHF. CDR3 bases: TGTGCCAGCAGGGCCGACAGGGCGAGCAATCAGCCCCAGCATTTT.

This rearrangement joins TRBV18 to TRBJ2-6; TRBD1 matches 8 bases. This CDR3 has 19 residues. Trimming took 5 bases from V and 0 from J; bases not matched to a gene: 12. Per the germline V gene, CDR1 is KGHSH and CDR2 is LQKENI. CDR3 sequence reads: CASSANQGAMYSGANVLTF. CDR3 nucleotide sequence: TGTGCCAGCTCAGCCAACCAGGGGGCTATGTACTCTGGGGCCAACGTCCTGACTTTC.

CDR3 nucleotide sequence: TGTGCCAGCGCCGCTAGCGGGGGGGCCGTAGATACGCAGTATTTT. Translating it yields CASAASGGAVDTQYF. This sequence joins TRBV6-4 and TRBJ2-3; 12 bases line up with TRBD2. The CDR3 is 15 amino acids. Losses at the gene ends were 8 bases for V and 5 bases for J; bases not matched to a gene: 8. Germline V CDR1 and CDR2: MRHNA, SNTAGT.

The rearrangement uses TRBV4-2 and TRBJ1-3, with D possibly being TRBD1 (5 bases). V was clipped by 0 bases and J by 4 bases, with 13 bases between them. The germline V gene has CDR1 LGHNA and CDR2 YNFKEQ. This CDR3 has 16 amino acids. The CDR3 region has the DNA TGTGCCAGCAGCCAAGACTCGCCAGGGTCCGGAAACACCATATATTTT. Its protein is CASSQDSPGSGNTIYF.

The V gene is TRBV5-4, the J gene TRBJ2-3; 9 bases line up with TRBD2. The germline V gene encodes CDR1 SGHNT and CDR2 YYREEE (reference sequence). Losses at the gene ends were 0 bases for V and 2 bases for J; bases not matched to a gene: 13. The CDR3 loop spans 19 amino acids. The CDR3 protein is CASSLEIRGRGGDTDTQYF. Written as DNA, the CDR3 is TGTGCCAGCAGCTTGGAGATAAGGGGTCGCGGGGGGGACACAGATACGCAGTATTTT.

The chain joins TRBV7-9 to TRBJ2-1, with TRBD1 matching over 9 bases. The CDR3 length is 16 residues. With V trimmed by 1 base and J by 3 bases, 4 bases remained unmatched. CDR1 and CDR2 (germline): SEHNR, FQNEAQ (reference sequence). The CDR3 DNA follows: TGTGCCAGCAGCTTAGGGACGGGACAGGGCTACAATGAGCAGTTCTTC. Translation: CASSLGTGQGYNEQFF.

The table lists this clone with a few counts. The rearrangement links TRBV6-5 to TRBJ2-7; TRBD1 might be the D (6 bases). Germline CDR1 MNHEY, CDR2 SVGAGI. V lost 3 bases and J 0 bases, leaving 15 bases between the germline ends. This CDR3 is built from 16 residues. As DNA, the CDR3 is TGTGCCAGCAGTTATTCGACGGGACACAACTCCTACGAGCAGTACTTC. It codes for CASSYSTGHNSYEQYF.

The chain has TRBV5-6 and TRBJ2-1; TRBD1 matches 7 bases. CDR3 length equals 14 residues. Germline loops: CDR1 SGHDT, CDR2 YYEEEE. Trimming cost V 0 bases and J 10 bases; bases outside gene matches: 7. CDR3 loop: CASSLEGARYEQFF. CDR3 DNA: TGTGCCAGCAGCTTGGAGGGGGCGCGTTACGAGCAGTTCTTC.

The chain uses TRBV25-1 and TRBJ2-7; 9 bases line up with TRBD1. The germline V gene has CDR1 MGHDK and CDR2 SYGVNS. The length of the CDR3 is 14 residues. Trimming removed 6 bases from V and 6 bases from J; junction bases left unmatched: 9. The CDR3 bases are TGTGCCAGCAGAACGACAGGGGGTTTTGGCGAGCAGTACTTC. Protein product: CASRTTGGFGEQYF.

The rearrangement links TRBV5-1 to TRBJ1-3; D not resolved. Germline V gene data show CDR1 as SGHRS and CDR2 as YFSETQ. The ends were cut back, 0 bases at V and 0 bases at J, with 4 bases in the middle. The CDR3 loop spans 14 amino acids. The CDR3: CASSLGGSGNTIYF. Written as DNA, the CDR3 is TGCGCCAGCAGCTTGGGAGGCTCTGGAAACACCATATATTTT.

With respect to this clone: One end of the junction varies from germline; a read error may be responsible. In DNA, the CDR3 is TGTGCCAGCAGTTTAGGACTAGCGGCTAATGAGCAGTTCTTC. It translates to CASSLGLAANEQFF. V is TRBV11-3 and J is TRBJ2-1; 10 bases line up with TRBD2. The germline V gene has CDR1 SGHNT and CDR2 YENEEA. The CDR3 totals 14 residues.

The V call is TRBV5-6, the J call TRBJ2-7; 10 bases are shared with TRBD1. The V and J ends lost 4 bases and 2 bases, in that order; junction bases with no gene match: 6. CDR1 and CDR2 (germline): SGHDT, YYEEEE. CDR3 size: 15 residues. CDR3 bases: TGTGCCAGCAGCGGGGACGGACAGGGGGCCTACGAGCAGTACTTC. It codes for CASSGDGQGAYEQYF.

V gene TRBV5-4 combines with J gene TRBJ2-3, with TRBD2 identical over 12 bases. There are 17 residues in the CDR3. With 1 base clipped from V and 1 base from J, the junction kept 4 bases outside the gene matches. CDR1 and CDR2 from the germline V gene are SGHNT and YYREEE (reference sequence). CDR3 bases: TGTGCCAGCAGCTTGAAACTAGCGGGGGGCCGCACAGATACGCAGTATTTT. It is translated as CASSLKLAGGRTDTQYF.

This clone was recorded a few times. The CDR3 here is CAISESSGRNEQFF. CDR3 nucleotides: TGTGCCATCAGTGAGTCGTCGGGAAGAAATGAGCAGTTCTTC. The genes are TRBV10-3 and TRBJ2-1; TRBD2 is a possible D gene (5 bases). Trimming took 0 bases from V and 7 from J, leaving 10 bases between them. The V gene's germline CDR1 is ENHRY and CDR2 SYGVKD. This CDR3 has 14 residues.

The chain uses TRBV6-5 and TRBJ1-3; D uncertain. V shed 6 bases and J shed 6 bases, with 15 bases lying between them. From germline, CDR1 is MNHEY and CDR2 SVGAGI. This CDR3 comprises 14 residues. This chain's CDR3 is CASSQTGGLNTIYF. CDR3 bases: TGTGCCAGCAGCCAGACTGGTGGTCTAAACACCATATATTTT.

This clone is a singleton in its sample. The chain employs TRBV4-3 and TRBJ2-3, with TRBD2 matching over 8 bases. The CDR3 contains 17 residues. The V gene end was trimmed by 1 base and the J gene end by 3 bases; junction bases not matched to a gene: 9. The germline V gene has CDR1 LGHNA and CDR2 YSLEER. CDR3: CASSQGPGGSRTDTQYF. CDR3 DNA: TGCGCCAGCAGCCAAGGCCCGGGGGGGAGCCGAACAGATACGCAGTATTTT.

The V call is TRBV5-1, the J call TRBJ2-7; D unclear. Trimming cost V 0 bases and J 6 bases, with 16 bases left between them. CDR3 size: 15 residues. Per the germline V gene, CDR1 is SGHRS and CDR2 is YFSETQ. The CDR3, as DNA: TGCGCCAGCAGCTTGGACAGTTCTCTCTCGGTCGAGCAGTACTTC. It specifies CASSLDSSLSVEQYF.

The chain has TRBV28 and TRBJ1-5; 7 nucleotides line up with TRBD1. CDR1 is MDHEN and CDR2 is SYDVKM in the germline V gene. With 6 bases clipped from V and 0 bases from J, the junction kept 5 bases outside the gene matches. The CDR3 is 15 residues long. Written as DNA, the CDR3 is TGTGCCAGCAGCTATAGGACAGGTAGCAATCAGCCCCAGCATTTT. This sequence encodes CASSYRTGSNQPQHF. The full variable domain, with the rest looked up from reference TRBV28 and TRBJ1-5, is DVKVTQSSRYLVKRTGEKVFLECVQDMDHENMFWYRQDPGLGLRLIYFSYDVKMKEKGDIPEGYSVSREKKERFSLILESASTNQTSMYLCASSYRTGSNQPQHFGDGTRLSIL.

V is TRBV7-2 and J is TRBJ2-5; D may be TRBD2 (6 bases). This CDR3 comprises 16 residues. CDR1 is SGHTA and CDR2 is FQGNSA in the germline V gene. Trimming shortened V by 5 bases and J by 7 bases, and 23 bases separated the two germline ends. The CDR3 DNA reads TGTGCCAGCAGCCCCCTGACTAGAGCTGCCGTAAGGACCCAGTACTTC. Its translation is CASSPLTRAAVRTQYF.